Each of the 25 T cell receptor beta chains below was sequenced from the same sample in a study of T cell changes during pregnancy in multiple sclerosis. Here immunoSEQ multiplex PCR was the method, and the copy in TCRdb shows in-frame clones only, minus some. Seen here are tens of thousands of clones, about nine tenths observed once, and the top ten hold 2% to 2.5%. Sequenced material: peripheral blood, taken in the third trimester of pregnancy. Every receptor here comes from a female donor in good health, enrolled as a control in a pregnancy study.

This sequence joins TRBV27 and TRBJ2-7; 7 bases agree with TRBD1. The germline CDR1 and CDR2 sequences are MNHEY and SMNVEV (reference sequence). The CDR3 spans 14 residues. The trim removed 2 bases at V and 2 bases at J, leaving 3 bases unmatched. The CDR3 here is CASSLRGPTYEQYF. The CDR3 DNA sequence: TGTGCCAGCAGTTTAAGGGGGCCGACCTACGAGCAGTACTTC.

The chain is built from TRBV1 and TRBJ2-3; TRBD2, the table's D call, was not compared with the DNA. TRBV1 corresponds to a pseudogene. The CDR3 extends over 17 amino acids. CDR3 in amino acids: CTSSQSRTSGGADTQYF. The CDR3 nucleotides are TGCACCAGCAGCCAATCGCGGACTAGCGGGGGGGCGGATACGCAGTATTTT.

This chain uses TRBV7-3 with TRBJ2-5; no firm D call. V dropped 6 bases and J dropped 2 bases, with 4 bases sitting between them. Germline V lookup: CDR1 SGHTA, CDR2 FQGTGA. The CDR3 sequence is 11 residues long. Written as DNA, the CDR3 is TGTGCCAGCAGTTCTCAAGAGACCCAGTACTTC. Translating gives CASSSQETQYF.

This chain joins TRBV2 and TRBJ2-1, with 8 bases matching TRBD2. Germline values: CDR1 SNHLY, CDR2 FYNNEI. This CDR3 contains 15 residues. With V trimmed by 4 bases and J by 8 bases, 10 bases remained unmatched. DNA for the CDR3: TGTGCCAGCAGTGGGGATCGGGGGGGGACATATGAGCAGTTCTTC. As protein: CASSGDRGGTYEQFF. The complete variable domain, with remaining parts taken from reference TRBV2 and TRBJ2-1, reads EPEVTQTPSHQVTQMGQEVILRCVPISNHLYFYWYRQILGQKVEFLVSFYNNEISEKSEIFDDQFSVERPDGSNFTLKIRSTKLEDSAMYFCASSGDRGGTYEQFFGPGTRLTVL.

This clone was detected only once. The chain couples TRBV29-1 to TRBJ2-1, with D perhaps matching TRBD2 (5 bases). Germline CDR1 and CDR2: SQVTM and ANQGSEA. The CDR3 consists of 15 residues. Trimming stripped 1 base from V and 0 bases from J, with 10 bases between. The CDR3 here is CSVEVRGSSYNEQFF. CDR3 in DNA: TGCAGCGTTGAAGTTCGAGGGAGCTCCTACAATGAGCAGTTCTTC.

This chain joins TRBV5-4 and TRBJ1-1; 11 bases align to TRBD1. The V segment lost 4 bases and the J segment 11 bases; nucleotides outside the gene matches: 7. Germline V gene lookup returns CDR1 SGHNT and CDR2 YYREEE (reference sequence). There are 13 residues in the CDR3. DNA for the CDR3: TGTGCCAGCAGCGCGGACAGGGGGCGCCGGGCTTTCTTT. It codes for CASSADRGRRAFF. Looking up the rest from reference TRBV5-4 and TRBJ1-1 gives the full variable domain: ETGVTQSPTHLIKTRGQQVTLRCSSQSGHNTVSWYQQALGQGPQFIFQYYREEENGRGNFPPRFSGLQFPNYSSELNVNALELDDSALYLCASSADRGRRAFFGQGTRLTVV.

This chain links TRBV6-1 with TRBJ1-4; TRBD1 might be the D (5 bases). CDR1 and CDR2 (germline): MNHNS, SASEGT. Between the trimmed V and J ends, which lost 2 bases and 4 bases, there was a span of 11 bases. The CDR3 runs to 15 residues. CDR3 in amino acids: CASSEWGGFNEKLFF. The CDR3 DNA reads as TGTGCCAGCAGTGAATGGGGGGGGTTTAATGAAAAACTGTTTTTT.

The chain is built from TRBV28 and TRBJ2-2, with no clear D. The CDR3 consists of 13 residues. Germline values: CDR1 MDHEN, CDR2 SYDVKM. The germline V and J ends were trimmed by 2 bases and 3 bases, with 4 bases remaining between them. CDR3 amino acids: CASSLPDTGELFF. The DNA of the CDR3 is TGTGCCAGCAGTTTACCGGACACCGGGGAGCTGTTTTTT.

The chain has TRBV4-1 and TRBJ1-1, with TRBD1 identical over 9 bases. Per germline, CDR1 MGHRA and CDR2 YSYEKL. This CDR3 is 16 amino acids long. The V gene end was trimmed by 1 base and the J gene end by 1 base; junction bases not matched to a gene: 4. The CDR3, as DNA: TGCGCCAGCAGCCAAGGTCAGGGACAGGGGAACACTGAAGCTTTCTTT. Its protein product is CASSQGQGQGNTEAFF.

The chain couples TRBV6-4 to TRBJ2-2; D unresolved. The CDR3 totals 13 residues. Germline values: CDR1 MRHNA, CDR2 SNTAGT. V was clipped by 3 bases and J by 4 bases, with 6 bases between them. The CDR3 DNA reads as TGTGCCAGCAGTGAGGCTGCCACCGGGGAGCTGTTTTTT. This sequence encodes CASSEAATGELFF.

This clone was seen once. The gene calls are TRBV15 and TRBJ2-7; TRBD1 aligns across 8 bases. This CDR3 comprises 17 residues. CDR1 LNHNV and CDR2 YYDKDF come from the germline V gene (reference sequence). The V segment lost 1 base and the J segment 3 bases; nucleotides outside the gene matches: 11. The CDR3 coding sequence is TGTGCCACCAGCAGAGGGTATGAGACAGGGGTTGACTACGAGCAGTACTTC. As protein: CATSRGYETGVDYEQYF. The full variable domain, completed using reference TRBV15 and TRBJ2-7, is DAMVIQNPRYQVTQFGKPVTLSCSQTLNHNVMYWYQQKSSQAPKLLFHYYDKDFNNEADTPDNFQSRRPNTSFCFLDIRSPGLGDTAMYLCATSRGYETGVDYEQYFGPGTRLTVT.

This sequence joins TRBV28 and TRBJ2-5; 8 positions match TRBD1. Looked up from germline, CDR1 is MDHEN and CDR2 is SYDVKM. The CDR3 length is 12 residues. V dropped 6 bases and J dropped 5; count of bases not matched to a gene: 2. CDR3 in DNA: TGTGCCAGCAGGGACAGGGTCGAGACCCAGTACTTC. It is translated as CASRDRVETQYF.

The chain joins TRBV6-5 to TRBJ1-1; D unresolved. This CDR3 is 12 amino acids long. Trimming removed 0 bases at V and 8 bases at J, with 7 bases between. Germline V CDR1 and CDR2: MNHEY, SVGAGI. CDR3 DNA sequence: TGTGCCAGCAGTTACTCGAACGGGGAAGCTTTCTTT. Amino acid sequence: CASSYSNGEAFF.

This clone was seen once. The DNA for the CDR3 is TGCGCCAGCGGGGGGTCGGTAATAGGAGATACGCAGTATTTT. It specifies CASGGSVIGDTQYF. The chain carries TRBV5-1 and TRBJ2-3; tentative D call: TRBD2 (6 bases). The V and J ends lost 7 bases and 5 bases respectively, with 17 bases between them. The germline CDR1 and CDR2 sequences are SGHRS and YFSETQ. The CDR3 has 14 amino acids.

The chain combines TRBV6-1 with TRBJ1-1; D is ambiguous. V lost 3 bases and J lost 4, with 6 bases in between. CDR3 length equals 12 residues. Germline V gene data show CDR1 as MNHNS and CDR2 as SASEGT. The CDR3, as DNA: TGTGCCAGCAGTGAGTCCTTCACTGAAGCTTTCTTT. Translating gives CASSESFTEAFF.

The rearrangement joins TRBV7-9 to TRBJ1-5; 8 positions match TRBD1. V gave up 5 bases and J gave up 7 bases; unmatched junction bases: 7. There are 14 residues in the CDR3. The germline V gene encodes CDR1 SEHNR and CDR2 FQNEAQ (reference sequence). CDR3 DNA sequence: TGTGCCAGCAGCCCGACAGGGGTTTTCCAGCCCCAGCATTTT. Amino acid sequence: CASSPTGVFQPQHF.

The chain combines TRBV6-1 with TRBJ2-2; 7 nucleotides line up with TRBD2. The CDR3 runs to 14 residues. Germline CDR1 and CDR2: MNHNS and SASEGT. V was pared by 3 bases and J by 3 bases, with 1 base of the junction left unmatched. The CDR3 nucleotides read TGTGCCAGCAGTGATGCGGGGGACACCGGGGAGCTGTTTTTT. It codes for CASSDAGDTGELFF.

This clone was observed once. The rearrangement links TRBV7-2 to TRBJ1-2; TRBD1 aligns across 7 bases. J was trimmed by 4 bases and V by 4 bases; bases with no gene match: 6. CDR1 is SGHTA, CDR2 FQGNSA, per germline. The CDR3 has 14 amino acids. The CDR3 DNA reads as TGTGCCAGCAGCTCTTGGACAGGAGGCTATGGCTACACCTTC. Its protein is CASSSWTGGYGYTF.

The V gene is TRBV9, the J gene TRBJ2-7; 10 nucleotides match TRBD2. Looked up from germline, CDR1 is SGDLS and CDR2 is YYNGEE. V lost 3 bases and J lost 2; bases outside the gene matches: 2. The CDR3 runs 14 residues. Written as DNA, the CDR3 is TGTGCCAGCAGCGCGAGCGGGAGGGCCTACGAGCAGTACTTC. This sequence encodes CASSASGRAYEQYF.

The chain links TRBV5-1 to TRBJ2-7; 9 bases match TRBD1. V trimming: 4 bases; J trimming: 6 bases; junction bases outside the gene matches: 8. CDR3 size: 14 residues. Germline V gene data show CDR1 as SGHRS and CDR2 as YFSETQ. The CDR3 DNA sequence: TGCGCCAGCAGCACACAGGGGGCGCGCGTCGAGCAGTACTTC. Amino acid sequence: CASSTQGARVEQYF.

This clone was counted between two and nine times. The CDR3, as DNA: TGTGCCAGCAGCAACCGGGACAGGGCCTACGAGCAGTACTTC. Translating it yields CASSNRDRAYEQYF. The V gene is TRBV9, the J gene TRBJ2-7; 9 bases agree with TRBD1. The CDR3 consists of 14 residues. Germline-derived CDR1 and CDR2 are SGDLS and YYNGEE. Germline trimming cut 4 bases from V and 2 bases from J; bases unmatched to any gene: 4.

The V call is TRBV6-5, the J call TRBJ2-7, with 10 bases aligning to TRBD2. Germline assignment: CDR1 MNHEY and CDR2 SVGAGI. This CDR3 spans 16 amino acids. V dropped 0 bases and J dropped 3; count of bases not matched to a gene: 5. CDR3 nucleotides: TGTGCCAGCAGTTACTCGGCTAGCGGGAGTATCTACGAGCAGTACTTC. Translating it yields CASSYSASGSIYEQYF.

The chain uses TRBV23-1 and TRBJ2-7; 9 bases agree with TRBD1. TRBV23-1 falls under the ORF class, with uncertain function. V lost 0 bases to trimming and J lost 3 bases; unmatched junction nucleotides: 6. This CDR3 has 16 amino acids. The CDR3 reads CASSQSKGQGGYEQYF. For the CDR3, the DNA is TGCGCCAGCAGTCAATCGAAGGGACAGGGTGGCTACGAGCAGTACTTC.

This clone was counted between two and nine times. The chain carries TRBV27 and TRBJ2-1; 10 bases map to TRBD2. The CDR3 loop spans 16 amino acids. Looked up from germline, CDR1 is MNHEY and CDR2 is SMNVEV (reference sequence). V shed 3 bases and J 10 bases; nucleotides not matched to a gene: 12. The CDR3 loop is CASSFSASGSMWEQFF. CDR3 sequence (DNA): TGTGCCAGCAGTTTCTCGGCTAGCGGGAGTATGTGGGAGCAGTTCTTC.

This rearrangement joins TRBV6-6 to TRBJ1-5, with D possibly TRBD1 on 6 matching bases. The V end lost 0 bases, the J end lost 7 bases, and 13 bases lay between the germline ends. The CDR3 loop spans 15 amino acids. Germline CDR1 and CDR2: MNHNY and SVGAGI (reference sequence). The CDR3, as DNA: TGTGCCAGCAGTTACTCAACAGGGCTGGGGCAGCCCCAGCATTTT. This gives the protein CASSYSTGLGQPQHF.